This TCR beta chain was recovered during a study of beta chain features in type 1 diabetes. Study context: The samples had around 100 million sorted cells examined in all.

Overall study results and limits: VDJ junctions sequenced from type 1 diabetes patients showed fewer insertions and more deletions. There was a moderate but significant shortening of TCRB CDR3s in all four CD4+ subsets of Type 1 diabetes patients.

Between the trimmed V and J ends, which lost 1 base and 8 bases, there was a span of 15 bases. This CDR3 contains 15 residues. Germline V CDR1 and CDR2: SGHTA, FQGNSA. Reverse transcribing all isolated RNA meant expressed TCRB transcripts were sequenced. Here immunoSEQ multiplex PCR was the method, and the copy in TCRdb shows in-frame clones only, minus some. The sample consists of a few hundred thousand clones, around a tenth of them appearing once. To note about this clone: The antigen remains unidentified.

The receptor comes from a man younger than 45 with type 1 diabetes. The sample comprised central memory CD4+ T cells from blood. The chain employs TRBV7-2 and TRBJ2-1; no clear D. The CDR3 region is CASSLVGVDWDEQFF. The CDR3 nucleotides read TGTGCCAGCAGCTTAGTTGGAGTCGACTGGGATGAGCAGTTCTTC.